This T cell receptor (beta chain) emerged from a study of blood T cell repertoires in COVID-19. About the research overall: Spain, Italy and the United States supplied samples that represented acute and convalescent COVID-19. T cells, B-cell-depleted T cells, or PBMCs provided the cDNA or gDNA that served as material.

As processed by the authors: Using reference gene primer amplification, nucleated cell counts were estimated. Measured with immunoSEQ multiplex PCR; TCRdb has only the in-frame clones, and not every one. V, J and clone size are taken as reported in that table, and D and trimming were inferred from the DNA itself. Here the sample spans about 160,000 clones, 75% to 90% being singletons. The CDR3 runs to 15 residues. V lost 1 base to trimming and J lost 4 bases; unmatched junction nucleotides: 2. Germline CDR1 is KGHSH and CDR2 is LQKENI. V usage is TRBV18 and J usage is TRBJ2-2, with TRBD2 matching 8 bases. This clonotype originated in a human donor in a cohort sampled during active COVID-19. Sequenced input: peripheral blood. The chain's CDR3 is CASSPLAGGTGELFF. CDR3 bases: TGTGCCAGCTCACCACTCGCGGGGGGCACCGGGGAGCTGTTTTTT.